This TCR beta chain was obtained from a study of cytomegalovirus exposure and HLA in healthy donors. This clone turned up a few times. PCR involved 60 Vbeta and 13 Jbeta primers. The table came from immunoSEQ multiplex PCR; TCRdb's copy has only in-frame clones and leaves some out. The table includes roughly 150,000 clones, 60% to 80% detected once. Germline V CDR1 and CDR2: SGDLS, YYNGEE. The CDR3 runs 13 residues. Trimming took 4 bases from V and 3 from J; bases not matched to a gene: 2. The chain couples TRBV9 to TRBJ2-3; 7 bases are a match to TRBD1. The TCR sequence derives from a male donor in good health and CMV-seronegative. Material: PBMCs. The CDR3 region has the DNA TGTGCCAGCAGCACGGGACAGACAGATACGCAGTATTTT. It yields the protein CASSTGQTDTQYF.